This T cell receptor beta chain emerged from a study of blood T cell repertoires in COVID-19 (dated by TCRdb to the early 2020s). For the study in its entirety: Samples covering the acute and convalescent phases of COVID-19 were provided by collaborators in the United States, Italy and Spain. The prospective study material was composed of cDNA or gDNA derived from T cells, B-cell-depleted T cells, or PBMCs. Subjects who had been exposed to COVID-19, were actively infected with it, or had recovered from it provided the deeply sampled blood TCRbeta repertoires that made up the dataset. The repertoires were released in a freely available public database meant as a resource for research on the immune response to SARS-CoV-2. The samples were drawn from the first 160 participants of the ongoing ImmuneRACE study and from some 1,300 subjects provided by 6 global collaborators. Sample metadata almost always included a de-identified subject ID, COVID-19 status, age in years and sex. Where available, HLA class I and class II types were taken from metadata supplied by the sample provider and were not determined by assay-based typing. The investigation overall reported the following: The amount of clinical and demographic metadata varied by source and participant and was provided uncurated.

Concerning this clone itself: Its antigen target is currently unknown. The input lacks base qualities; no much larger clone sits a single base away.

Participants in the prospective study were aged roughly 18 to 89 years, lived in 20 to 25 United States geographic areas, and enrolled through a virtual design. Cohort assignment in the prospective study relied on participant-reported clinical history from a screening survey and a study questionnaire. For ImmuneRACE Cohort 3, a participant was defined as recovered based on two consecutive negative NP/OP PCR tests, clearance by a healthcare professional, or resolution of symptoms. In the prospective study, mobile phlebotomists collected whole blood, serum and a nasopharyngeal or oropharyngeal swab from each participant. Over an approximately 2-month period, participants in the prospective study had the option of providing additional blood draws and questionnaires. Blood samples from the prospective study were shipped frozen or at room temperature prior to DNA extraction. Sequences SGHNT (CDR1) and YYREEE (CDR2) are obtained from the germline V gene (reference sequence). From cysteine to phenylalanine, the CDR3 is 16 amino acids long. Only CDR3 DNA is held: 48 bases, read in frame from base 1. Relative to germline, V is 10 bases shorter and J is 0 bases shorter, with 20 bases between their ends.

TCRbeta CDR3 regions were amplified from genomic DNA using the immunoSEQ Assay, a bias-controlled multiplex PCR. The original methods were these. The number of nucleated cells in each sample was estimated from the amplification of reference gene primers within the assay. Sequence reads were collapsed and filtered to measure the absolute abundance of every unique TCRbeta CDR3 rearrangement. Productive Simpson clonality was computed per sample as the square root of Simpson's diversity index over productive rearrangements. The clones in this table, taken by TCRdb from immuneACCESS, are in-frame only. Not every clone is retained; where verified, under half of the shortfall comes from an unresolved V gene, and the cause of the rest is unknown. V and J calls and clone size are given by that table; D and trimming were obtained from the DNA. This sample is represented by roughly 300,000 clones; over 75% of them were singletons. Around 1.1% of the sample is in the top ten clones.

This TCR was recovered from a young woman who had recovered from COVID-19. Sequences were obtained from PBMCs or T cells enriched from blood (not recorded which). The sequence links TRBV5-4 to TRBJ1-3; the D gene is possibly TRBD1, with 5 bases matching. The CDR3 in this case is CAYLGRGPFSGNTIYF. The sequenced DNA: TGTGCCTACCTGGGGAGGGGCCCCTTCTCTGGAAACACCATATATTTT.